This T cell receptor beta chain was sequenced for a study of T cells in Graves' hyperthyroidism and ophthalmopathy. Study-level results: Separating ophthalmopathy from stable hyperthyroidism was achieved by a 13 V-J model.

Each patient was aged 18 to 65 and had newly diagnosed hyperthyroidism of under 2 months' duration. Lactation, pregnancy, other autoimmune disease or uncontrolled infection excluded patients. Together with thyroid ultrasound, orbital computed tomography, serum thyroxine and TRAb, clinical symptoms were used for diagnoses. The CDR3 is 14 amino acids. The ends lost 5 bases at V and 5 bases at J; junction bases unmatched: 5. From germline, CDR1 is MNHNS and CDR2 SASEGT. To note about this clonotype: Its matching antigen is unknown.

Amplification yielded TCR beta CDR3 regions, with RNA transcripts as the source. RT-PCR in the first round (using the HTBI primer set) targeted the TCR CDR3. Via MiXCR, TCRdb re-called the multiplex PCR reads, giving one row per CDR3 protein. The table lists roughly 700,000 distinct CDR3 sequences, 17% of them singletons. Sequencing was done on a sample of blood. V gene TRBV6-1 combines with J gene TRBJ1-2; 10 bases are a match to TRBD1. The TCR originated in a man aged 45-60 years with Graves' hyperthyroidism. This chain's CDR3 is CASSMGQGLYGYTF. The CDR3 DNA sequence: TGTGCCAGCAGTATGGGACAGGGGCTTTATGGCTACACCTTC.